This TCR beta chain was captured in a study of shared T cell receptors in the human thymus. CDR1 MRHNA and CDR2 SNTAGT come from the germline V gene. V was pared by 2 bases and J by 4 bases, with 10 bases of the junction left unmatched. The CDR3 has 18 residues. Measured with immunoSEQ multiplex PCR; TCRdb has only the in-frame clones, and not every one. Here the sample spans some 700,000 clones, 70% to 90% being singletons. These data also formed part of another study, on human thymus T cells. This second study says: The donors were infants in Finland with congenital heart defects, otherwise immunologically healthy. Resections from corrective heart surgery provided thymus tissue. Thymic and blood repertoires showed apparently biased V and J gene usage. In unrelated individuals, thymic repertoires overlapped highly, according to related research.

The TCR comes from a girl under two years old with a congenital heart defect. V usage is TRBV6-4 and J usage is TRBJ2-2, with TRBD1 identical over 10 bases. What was sequenced was thymocytes. CDR3 bases: TGTGCCAGCAGTGACGATTTCAGAGACAGGGGGCCCACCGGGGAGCTGTTTTTT. Residues: CASSDDFRDRGPTGELFF.